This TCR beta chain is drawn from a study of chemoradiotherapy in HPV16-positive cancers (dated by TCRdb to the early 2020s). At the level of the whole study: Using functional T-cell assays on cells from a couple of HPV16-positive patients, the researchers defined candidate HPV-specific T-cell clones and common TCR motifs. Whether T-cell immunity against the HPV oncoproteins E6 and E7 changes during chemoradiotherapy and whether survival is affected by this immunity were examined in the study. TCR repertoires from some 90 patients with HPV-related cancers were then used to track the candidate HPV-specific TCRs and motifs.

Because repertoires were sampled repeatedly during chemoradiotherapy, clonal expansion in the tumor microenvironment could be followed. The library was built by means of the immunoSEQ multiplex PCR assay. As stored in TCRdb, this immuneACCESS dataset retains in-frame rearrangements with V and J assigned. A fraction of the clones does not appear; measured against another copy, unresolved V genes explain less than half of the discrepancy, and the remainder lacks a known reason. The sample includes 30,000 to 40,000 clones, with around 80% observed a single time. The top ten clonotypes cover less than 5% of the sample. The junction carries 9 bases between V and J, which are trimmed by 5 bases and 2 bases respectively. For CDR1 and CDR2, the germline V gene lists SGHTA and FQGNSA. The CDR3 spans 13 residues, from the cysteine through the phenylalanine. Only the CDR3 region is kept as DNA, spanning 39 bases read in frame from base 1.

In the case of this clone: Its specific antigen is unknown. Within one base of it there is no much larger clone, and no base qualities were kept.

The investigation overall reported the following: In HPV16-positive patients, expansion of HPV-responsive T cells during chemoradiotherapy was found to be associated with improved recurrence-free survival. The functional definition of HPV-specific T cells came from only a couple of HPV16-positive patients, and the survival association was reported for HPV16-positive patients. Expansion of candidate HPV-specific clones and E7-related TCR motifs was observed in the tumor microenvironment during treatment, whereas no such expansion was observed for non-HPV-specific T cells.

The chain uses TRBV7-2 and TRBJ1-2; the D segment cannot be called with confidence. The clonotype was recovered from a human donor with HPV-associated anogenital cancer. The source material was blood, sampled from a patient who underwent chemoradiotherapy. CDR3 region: CASSPPGNYGYTF. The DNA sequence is TGTGCCAGCAGCCCCCCCGGGAACTATGGCTACACCTTC.